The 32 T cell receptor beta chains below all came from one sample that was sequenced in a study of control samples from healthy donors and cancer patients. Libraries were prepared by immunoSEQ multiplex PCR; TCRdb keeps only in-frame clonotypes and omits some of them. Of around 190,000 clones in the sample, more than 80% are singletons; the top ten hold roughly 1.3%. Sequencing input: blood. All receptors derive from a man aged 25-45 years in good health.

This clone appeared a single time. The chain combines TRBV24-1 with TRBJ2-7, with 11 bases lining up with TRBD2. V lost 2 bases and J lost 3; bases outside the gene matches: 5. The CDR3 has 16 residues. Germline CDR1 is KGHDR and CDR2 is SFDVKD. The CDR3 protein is CATSDSPGTSGYEQYF. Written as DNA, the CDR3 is TGTGCCACCAGTGATTCGCCCGGGACTAGCGGCTACGAGCAGTACTTC.

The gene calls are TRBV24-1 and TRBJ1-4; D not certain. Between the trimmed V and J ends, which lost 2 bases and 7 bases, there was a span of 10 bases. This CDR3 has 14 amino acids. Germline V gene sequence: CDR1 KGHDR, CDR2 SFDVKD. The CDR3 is CATSDSLTSEKLFF. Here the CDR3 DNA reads TGTGCCACCAGTGATTCCCTAACGAGTGAAAAACTGTTTTTT.

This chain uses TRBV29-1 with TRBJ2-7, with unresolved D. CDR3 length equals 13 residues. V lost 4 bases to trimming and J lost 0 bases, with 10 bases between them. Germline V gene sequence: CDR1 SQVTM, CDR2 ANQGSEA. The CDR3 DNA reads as TGCAGCGTTGCCGGCATTATCTCCTACGAGCAGTACTTC. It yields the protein CSVAGIISYEQYF.

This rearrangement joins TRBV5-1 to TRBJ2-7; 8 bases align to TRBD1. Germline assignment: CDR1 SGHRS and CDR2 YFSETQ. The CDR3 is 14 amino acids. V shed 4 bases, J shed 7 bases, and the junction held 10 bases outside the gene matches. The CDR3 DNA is TGCGCCAGCAGCCAAGGCAGGGGGCTAGGTGAGCAGTACTTC. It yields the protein CASSQGRGLGEQYF.

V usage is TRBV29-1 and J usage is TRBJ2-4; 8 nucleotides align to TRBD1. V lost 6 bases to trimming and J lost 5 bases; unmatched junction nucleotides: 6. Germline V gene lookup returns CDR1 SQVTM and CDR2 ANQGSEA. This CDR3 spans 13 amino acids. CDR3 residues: CSVEHRGENIQYF. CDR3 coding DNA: TGCAGCGTGGAACACAGGGGGGAAAACATTCAGTACTTC.

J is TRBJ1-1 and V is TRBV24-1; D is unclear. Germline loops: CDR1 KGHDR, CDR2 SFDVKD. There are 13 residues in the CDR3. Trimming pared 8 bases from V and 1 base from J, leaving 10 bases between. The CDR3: CATNRWTNTEAFF. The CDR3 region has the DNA TGTGCCACCAATAGATGGACGAACACTGAAGCTTTCTTT.

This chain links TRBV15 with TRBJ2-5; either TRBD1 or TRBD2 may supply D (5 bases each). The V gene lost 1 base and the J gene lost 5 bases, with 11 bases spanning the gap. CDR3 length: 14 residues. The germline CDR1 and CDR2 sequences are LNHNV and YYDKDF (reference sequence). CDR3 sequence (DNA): TGTGCCACCAGCAGAGTGCGAGAGGGGGAGACCCAGTACTTC. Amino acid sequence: CATSRVREGETQYF.

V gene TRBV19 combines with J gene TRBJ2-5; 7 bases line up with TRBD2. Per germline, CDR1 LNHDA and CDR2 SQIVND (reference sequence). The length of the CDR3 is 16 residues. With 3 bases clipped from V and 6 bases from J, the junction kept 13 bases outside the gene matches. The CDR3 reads CASSMGERGVPKTQYF. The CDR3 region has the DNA TGTGCCAGTAGTATGGGCGAGCGGGGAGTCCCCAAGACCCAGTACTTC.

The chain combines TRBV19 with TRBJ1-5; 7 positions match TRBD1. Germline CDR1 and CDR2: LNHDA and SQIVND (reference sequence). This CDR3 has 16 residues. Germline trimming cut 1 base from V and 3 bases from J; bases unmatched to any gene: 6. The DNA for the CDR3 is TGTGCCAGTAGTATAGTGACAGGGAATGACAATCAGCCCCAGCATTTT. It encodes CASSIVTGNDNQPQHF. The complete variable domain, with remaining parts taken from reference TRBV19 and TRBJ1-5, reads DGGITQSPKYLFRKEGQNVTLSCEQNLNHDAMYWYRQDPGQGLRLIYYSQIVNDFQKGDIAEGYSVSREKKESFPLTVTSAQKNPTAFYLCASSIVTGNDNQPQHFGDGTRLSIL.

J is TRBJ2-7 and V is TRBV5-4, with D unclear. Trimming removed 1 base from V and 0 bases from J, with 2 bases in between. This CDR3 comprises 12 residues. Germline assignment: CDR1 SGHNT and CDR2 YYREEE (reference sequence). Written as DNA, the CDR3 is TGTGCCAGCAGCTTGAGCTCCTACGAGCAGTACTTC. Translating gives CASSLSSYEQYF.

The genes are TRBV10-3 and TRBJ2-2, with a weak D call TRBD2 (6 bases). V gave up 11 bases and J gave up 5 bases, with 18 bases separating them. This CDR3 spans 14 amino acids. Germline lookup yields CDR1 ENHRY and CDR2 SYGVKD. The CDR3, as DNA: TGTGCCGCCTCCACCCGGGAGTATACCGGGGAGCTGTTTTTT. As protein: CAASTREYTGELFF.

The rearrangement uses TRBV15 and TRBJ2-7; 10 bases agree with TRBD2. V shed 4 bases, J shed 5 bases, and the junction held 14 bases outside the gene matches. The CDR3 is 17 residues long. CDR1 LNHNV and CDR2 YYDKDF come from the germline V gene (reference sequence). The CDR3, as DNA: TGTGCCACCAGCACTCGACCCTTTAGCGGGAGGTCCCACGAGCAGTACTTC. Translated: CATSTRPFSGRSHEQYF. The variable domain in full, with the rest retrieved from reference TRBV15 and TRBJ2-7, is DAMVIQNPRYQVTQFGKPVTLSCSQTLNHNVMYWYQQKSSQAPKLLFHYYDKDFNNEADTPDNFQSRRPNTSFCFLDIRSPGLGDTAMYLCATSTRPFSGRSHEQYFGPGTRLTVT.

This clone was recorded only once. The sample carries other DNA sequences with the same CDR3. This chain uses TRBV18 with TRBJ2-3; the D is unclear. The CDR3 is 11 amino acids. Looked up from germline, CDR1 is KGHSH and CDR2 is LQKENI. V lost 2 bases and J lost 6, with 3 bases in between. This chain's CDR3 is CASSPSDTQYF. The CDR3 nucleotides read TGTGCCAGCTCACCATCGGATACGCAGTATTTT.

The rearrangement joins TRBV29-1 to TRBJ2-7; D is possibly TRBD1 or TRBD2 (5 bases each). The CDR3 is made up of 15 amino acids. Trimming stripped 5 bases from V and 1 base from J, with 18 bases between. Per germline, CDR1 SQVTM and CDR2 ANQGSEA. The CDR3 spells CSVRGADLPSYEQYF. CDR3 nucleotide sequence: TGCAGCGTTCGAGGGGCAGATCTCCCGTCCTACGAGCAGTACTTC.

DNA for the CDR3: TGTGCTAGTGGTTTGGGACAGGGGTTCTACGAGCAGTACTTC. As protein: CASGLGQGFYEQYF. The V gene is TRBV12-5, the J gene TRBJ2-7, with TRBD1 matching 8 bases. The trim removed 1 base at V and 3 bases at J, leaving 2 bases unmatched. Germline-derived CDR1 and CDR2 are LGHNT and FRNRAP. CDR3 size: 14 residues. Full variable domain (missing parts from reference TRBV12-5 and TRBJ2-7): DARVTQTPRHKVTEMGQEVTMRCQPILGHNTVFWYRQTMMQGLELLAYFRNRAPLDDSGMPKDRFSAEMPDATLATLKIQPSEPRDSAVYFCASGLGQGFYEQYFGPGTRLTVT.

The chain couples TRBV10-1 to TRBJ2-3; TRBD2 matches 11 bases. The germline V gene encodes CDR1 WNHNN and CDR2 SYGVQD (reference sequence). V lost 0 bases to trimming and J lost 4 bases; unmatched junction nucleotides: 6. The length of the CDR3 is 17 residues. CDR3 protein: CASSESAGTSGPDTQYF. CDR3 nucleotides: TGCGCCAGCAGTGAGTCTGCCGGGACTAGCGGCCCAGATACGCAGTATTTT.

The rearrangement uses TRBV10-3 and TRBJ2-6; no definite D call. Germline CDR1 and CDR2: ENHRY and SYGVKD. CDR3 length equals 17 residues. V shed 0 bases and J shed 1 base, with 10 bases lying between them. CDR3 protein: CAISESIEVSGANVLTF. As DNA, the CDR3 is TGTGCCATCAGTGAGTCTATCGAAGTGTCTGGGGCCAACGTCCTGACTTTC.

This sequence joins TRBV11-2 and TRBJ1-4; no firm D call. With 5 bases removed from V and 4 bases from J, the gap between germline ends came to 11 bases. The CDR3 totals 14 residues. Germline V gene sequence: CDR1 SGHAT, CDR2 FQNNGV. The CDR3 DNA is TGTGCCAGCAGCCCACGACTGATTAATGAAAAACTGTTTTTT. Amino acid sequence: CASSPRLINEKLFF.

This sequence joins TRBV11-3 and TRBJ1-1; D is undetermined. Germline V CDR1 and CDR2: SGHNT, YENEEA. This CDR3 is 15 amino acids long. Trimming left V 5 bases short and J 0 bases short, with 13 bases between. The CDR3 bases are TGTGCCAGCAGCCTTACTGCCGGGATGAACACTGAAGCTTTCTTT. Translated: CASSLTAGMNTEAFF.

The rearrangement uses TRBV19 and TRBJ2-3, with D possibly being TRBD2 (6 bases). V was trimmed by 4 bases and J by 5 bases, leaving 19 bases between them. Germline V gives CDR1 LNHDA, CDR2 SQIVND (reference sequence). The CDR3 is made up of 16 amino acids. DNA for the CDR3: TGTGCCAGTAGTAAGCGGGCTAGTGGGCGGTTAGATACGCAGTATTTT. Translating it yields CASSKRASGRLDTQYF. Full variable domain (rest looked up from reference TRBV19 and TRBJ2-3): DGGITQSPKYLFRKEGQNVTLSCEQNLNHDAMYWYRQDPGQGLRLIYYSQIVNDFQKGDIAEGYSVSREKKESFPLTVTSAQKNPTAFYLCASSKRASGRLDTQYFGPGTRLTVL.

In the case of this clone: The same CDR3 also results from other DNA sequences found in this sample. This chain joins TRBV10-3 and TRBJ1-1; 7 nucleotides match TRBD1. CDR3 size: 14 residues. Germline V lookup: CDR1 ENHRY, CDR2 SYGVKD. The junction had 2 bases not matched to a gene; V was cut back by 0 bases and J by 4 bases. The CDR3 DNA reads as TGTGCCATCAGTGAGTCGAACAGGGGCACTGAAGCTTTCTTT. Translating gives CAISESNRGTEAFF.

CDR3 loop: CASSAPGQAPNTEAFF. The CDR3 DNA is TGTGCCAGCAGCGCGCCCGGACAGGCACCGAACACTGAAGCTTTCTTT. The chain recombines TRBV5-4 with TRBJ1-1; 7 bases map to TRBD1. Germline CDR1 is SGHNT and CDR2 is YYREEE (reference sequence). The CDR3 runs to 16 residues. V was clipped by 4 bases and J by 1 base; unmatched bases: 10.

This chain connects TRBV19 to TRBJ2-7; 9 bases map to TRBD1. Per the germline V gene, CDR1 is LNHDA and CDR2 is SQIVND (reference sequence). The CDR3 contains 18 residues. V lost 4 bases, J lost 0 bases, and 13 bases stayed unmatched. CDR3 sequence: CASSRGTGSSKSSYEQYF. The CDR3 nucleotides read TGTGCCAGTAGTAGGGGGACAGGGAGCTCTAAAAGCTCCTACGAGCAGTACTTC.

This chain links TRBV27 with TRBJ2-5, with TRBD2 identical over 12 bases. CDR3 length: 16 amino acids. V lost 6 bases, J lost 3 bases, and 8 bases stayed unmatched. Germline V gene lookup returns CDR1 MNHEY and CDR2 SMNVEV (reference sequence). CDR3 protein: CASSRRGLAGKETQYF. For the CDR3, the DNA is TGTGCCAGCAGCCGTAGGGGACTAGCGGGTAAAGAGACCCAGTACTTC.

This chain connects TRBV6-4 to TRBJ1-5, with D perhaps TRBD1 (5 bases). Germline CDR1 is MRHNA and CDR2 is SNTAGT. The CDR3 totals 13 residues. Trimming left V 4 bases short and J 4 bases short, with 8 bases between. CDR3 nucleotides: TGTGCCAGCAGTGTGGAGGGGAATCAGCCCCAGCATTTT. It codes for CASSVEGNQPQHF.

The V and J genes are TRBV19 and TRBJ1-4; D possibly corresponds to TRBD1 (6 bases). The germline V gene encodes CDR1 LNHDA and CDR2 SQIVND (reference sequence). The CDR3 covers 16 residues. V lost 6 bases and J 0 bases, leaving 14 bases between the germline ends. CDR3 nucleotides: TGTGCCAGTAGACTATACGGACAGTCAACTAATGAAAAACTGTTTTTT. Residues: CASRLYGQSTNEKLFF.

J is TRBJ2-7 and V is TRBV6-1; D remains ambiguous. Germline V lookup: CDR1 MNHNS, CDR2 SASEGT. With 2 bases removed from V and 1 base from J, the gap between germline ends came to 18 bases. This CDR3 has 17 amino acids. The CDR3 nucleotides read TGTGCCAGCAGTGAACTTCCGAACAGTCTCTCATCCTACGAGCAGTACTTC. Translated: CASSELPNSLSSYEQYF.

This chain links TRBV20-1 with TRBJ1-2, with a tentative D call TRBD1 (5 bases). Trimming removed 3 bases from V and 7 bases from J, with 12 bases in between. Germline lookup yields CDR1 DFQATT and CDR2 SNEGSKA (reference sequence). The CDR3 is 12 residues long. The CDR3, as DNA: TGCAGTGCTAGTTTGGGGCGCGGTGGCTACACCTTC. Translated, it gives CSASLGRGGYTF.

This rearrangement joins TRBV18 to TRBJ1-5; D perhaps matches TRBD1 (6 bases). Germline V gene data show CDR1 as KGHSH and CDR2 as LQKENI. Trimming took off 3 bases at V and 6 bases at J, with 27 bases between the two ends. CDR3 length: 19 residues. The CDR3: CASSPPNGGASSRTQPQHF. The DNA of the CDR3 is TGTGCCAGCTCACCCCCGAACGGGGGCGCGTCGTCGAGGACTCAGCCCCAGCATTTT. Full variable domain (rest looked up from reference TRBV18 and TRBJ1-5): NAGVMQNPRHLVRRRGQEARLRCSPMKGHSHVYWYRQLPEEGLKFMVYLQKENIIDESGMPKERFSAEFPKEGPSILRIQQVVRGDSAAYFCASSPPNGGASSRTQPQHFGDGTRLSIL.

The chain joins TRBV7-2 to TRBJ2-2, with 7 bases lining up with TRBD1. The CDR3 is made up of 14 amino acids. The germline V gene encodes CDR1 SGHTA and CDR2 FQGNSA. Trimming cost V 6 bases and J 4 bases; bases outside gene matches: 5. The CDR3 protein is CASSRGRVTGELFF. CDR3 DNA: TGTGCCAGCAGTAGGGGGCGGGTCACCGGGGAGCTGTTTTTT.

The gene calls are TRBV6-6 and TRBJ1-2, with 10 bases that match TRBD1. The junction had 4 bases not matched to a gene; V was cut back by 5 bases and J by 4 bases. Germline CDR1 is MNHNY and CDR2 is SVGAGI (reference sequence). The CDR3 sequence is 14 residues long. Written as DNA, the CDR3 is TGTGCCAGCAGTCACAGACAGGGGGCCTATGGCTACACCTTC. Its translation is CASSHRQGAYGYTF.

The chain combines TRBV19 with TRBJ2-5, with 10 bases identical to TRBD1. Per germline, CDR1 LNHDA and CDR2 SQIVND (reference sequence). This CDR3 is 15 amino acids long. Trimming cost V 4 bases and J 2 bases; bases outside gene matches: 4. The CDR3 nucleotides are TGTGCCAGTAGTACCGGACAGGGGGGACAAGAGACCCAGTACTTC. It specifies CASSTGQGGQETQYF.